This T cell receptor beta chain appears in the sequencing data of a study of blood T cell repertoires in COVID-19. In regard to this clone: Germline and junction disagree at one end, which may indicate a read error.

CDR3 size: 16 residues. Looked up from germline, CDR1 is SGHRS and CDR2 is YFSETQ. Per the study methods: Reference gene primer amplification yielded estimated nucleated cell counts. Method: immunoSEQ multiplex PCR; TCRdb's copy keeps in-frame clones and lacks some. V, J and clone size were drawn from that table, and D and trimming were deduced from the DNA. This table has roughly 120,000 clones, under 95% appearing once. The sequenced material came from peripheral blood. The source of this sequence is a man aged 50 to 60 with active COVID-19. The rearrangement joins TRBV5-1 to TRBJ2-2; 12 nucleotides match TRBD1. CDR3 region: CASSPGQGAKTGELFF. Written as DNA, the CDR3 is TGCGCCAGCAGCCCGGGACAGGGGGCGAAGACCGGGGAGCTGTTTTTT.